What follows are 21 T cell receptor beta chains derived from one specimen sequenced in a study of PD-L1 blockade in urothelial cancer. This table comes from immunoSEQ multiplex PCR, and its TCRdb copy is limited to in-frame clones, with some not included. In the table there are about 87,000 clones, 84% of which are singletons. The time point: pretreatment peripheral blood. This sample comprised PBMCs, obtained around atezolizumab (anti-PD-L1) treatment. The source is a man between 60 and 70 years old with urothelial cancer.

The chain has TRBV11-2 and TRBJ2-7; 7 bases match TRBD1. The CDR3 spans 14 residues. Trimming at V came to 1 base and at J to 2 bases, leaving 2 bases not matched to a gene. Germline CDR1 and CDR2: SGHAT and FQNNGV. The CDR3 bases are TGTGCCAGCAGCTTAGTGGACAGGCCCTACGAGCAGTACTTC. It translates to CASSLVDRPYEQYF.

The gene calls are TRBV18 and TRBJ1-3; TRBD1 aligns across 7 bases. The V gene end was trimmed by 2 bases and the J gene end by 1 base; junction bases not matched to a gene: 11. Germline lookup yields CDR1 KGHSH and CDR2 LQKENI. The CDR3 runs to 18 residues. CDR3 residues: CASSPSGAGGISGNTIYF. CDR3 DNA sequence: TGTGCCAGCTCACCATCCGGGGCAGGGGGGATATCTGGAAACACCATATATTTT.

The chain combines TRBV4-3 with TRBJ2-1; 9 positions agree with TRBD1. Germline V gene data show CDR1 as LGHNA and CDR2 as YSLEER. V was pared by 4 bases and J by 3 bases, with 4 bases of the junction left unmatched. The CDR3 is made up of 15 amino acids. In DNA, the CDR3 is TGCGCCAGCAGCCCTGGACAGGGGAACTACAATGAGCAGTTCTTC. Translated: CASSPGQGNYNEQFF.

A single count supports this clone. The chain employs TRBV10-3 and TRBJ2-7; D is unclear. This CDR3 has 15 amino acids. The V gene's germline CDR1 is ENHRY and CDR2 SYGVKD. The V and J ends lost 3 bases and 4 bases respectively, with 16 bases between them. Here the CDR3 DNA reads TGTGCCATCAGTGACTCCGGCAGGTCCCGATACGAGCAGTACTTC. As protein: CAISDSGRSRYEQYF.

The chain carries TRBV10-1 and TRBJ2-7, with 9 bases that match TRBD2. CDR1 WNHNN and CDR2 SYGVQD come from the germline V gene (reference sequence). The CDR3 has 15 residues. V trimming: 6 bases; J trimming: 1 base; junction bases outside the gene matches: 7. In nucleotides, the CDR3 is TGCGCCAGCAGCGGTAGCGGGAGCGCGTCCTACGAGCAGTACTTC. It yields the protein CASSGSGSASYEQYF.

The chain couples TRBV5-4 to TRBJ1-1, with D hard to call. This CDR3 comprises 13 residues. The V gene lost 0 bases and the J gene lost 3 bases, with 6 bases spanning the gap. Germline CDR1 SGHNT, CDR2 YYREEE (reference sequence). This CDR3 reads CASSLGEDTEAFF. CDR3 nucleotides: TGTGCCAGCAGCTTGGGAGAGGACACTGAAGCTTTCTTT.

This chain uses TRBV28 with TRBJ2-3; D ambiguous. V dropped 4 bases and J dropped 0 bases, with 8 bases sitting between them. Germline values: CDR1 MDHEN, CDR2 SYDVKM. The CDR3 sequence is 14 residues long. Here the CDR3 reads CASSSQLSTDTQYF. The CDR3 DNA follows: TGTGCCAGCAGTTCTCAGTTGAGCACAGATACGCAGTATTTT.

The CDR3, as DNA: TGCGCCAGCAGCTTGGCCCCGACAGGGAGGAGAGAGACCCAGTACTTC. Amino acids: CASSLAPTGRRETQYF. This chain connects TRBV5-1 to TRBJ2-5, with D maybe TRBD1 (7 bases). The CDR3 spans 16 residues. CDR1 is SGHRS and CDR2 is YFSETQ in the germline V gene. V shed 0 bases and J shed 4 bases, with 16 bases lying between them.

The chain recombines TRBV2 with TRBJ1-1, with TRBD1 as a possible D gene (6 bases). The ends were cut back, 6 bases at V and 1 base at J, with 9 bases in the middle. This CDR3 comprises 13 residues. Germline loops: CDR1 SNHLY, CDR2 FYNNEI. This chain's CDR3 is CASSQQGNTEAFF. CDR3 sequence (DNA): TGTGCCAGCAGCCAACAGGGGAACACTGAAGCTTTCTTT.

This rearrangement joins TRBV10-2 to TRBJ1-5, with a weak D call TRBD1 (6 bases). The V end was cut by 5 bases, the J end by 9 bases, with 20 bases between. The CDR3 contains 15 residues. CDR1 is WSHSY and CDR2 is SAAADI in the germline V gene. CDR3 residues: CASSHGRGVGGPQHF. CDR3 nucleotides: TGCGCCAGCAGTCATGGCAGGGGCGTTGGGGGGCCCCAGCATTTT.

The chain recombines TRBV11-2 with TRBJ2-3; 9 bases align to TRBD2. The germline V gene has CDR1 SGHAT and CDR2 FQNNGV. There are 16 residues in the CDR3. Trimming took 7 bases from V and 4 from J; bases not matched to a gene: 12. The CDR3 region is CASTRQAGGLSDTQYF. In DNA, the CDR3 is TGTGCCAGCACCCGTCAGGCGGGAGGGCTTTCAGATACGCAGTATTTT.

The rearrangement uses TRBV9 and TRBJ2-1; D might be TRBD1 (6 bases). The CDR3 spans 15 residues. Trimming took 3 bases from V and 4 from J, leaving 14 bases between them. CDR1 and CDR2 (germline): SGDLS, YYNGEE. CDR3 bases: TGTGCCAGCAGCGCCTCAGGGGTGAAATACAATGAGCAGTTCTTC. This translates into CASSASGVKYNEQFF.

The genes are TRBV2 and TRBJ2-3; 7 nucleotides agree with TRBD1. V gave up 5 bases and J gave up 2 bases; unmatched junction bases: 7. Germline values: CDR1 SNHLY, CDR2 FYNNEI. The CDR3 spans 15 residues. CDR3 sequence: CASSYRGLATDTQYF. In DNA form, the CDR3 reads TGTGCCAGCAGTTACAGGGGATTGGCCACAGATACGCAGTATTTT.

In this sample, this clone turned up once. The chain uses TRBV25-1 and TRBJ2-7, with 9 bases that match TRBD1. The CDR3 is 15 residues long. V dropped 8 bases and J dropped 1; count of bases not matched to a gene: 9. CDR1 is MGHDK, CDR2 SYGVNS, per germline. CDR3 in amino acids: CASETRTGVSYEQYF. CDR3 nucleotide sequence: TGTGCCAGCGAAACCAGGACAGGGGTATCCTACGAGCAGTACTTC.

This clone appeared once. The V gene is TRBV11-2, the J gene TRBJ2-1, with D maybe TRBD2 (6 bases). Between the trimmed V and J ends, which lost 2 bases and 4 bases, there was a span of 12 bases. This CDR3 is built from 15 residues. Germline values: CDR1 SGHAT, CDR2 FQNNGV. Here the CDR3 reads CASSLSGEGYNEQFF. In nucleotides, the CDR3 is TGTGCCAGCAGCTTATCGGGGGAAGGGTACAATGAGCAGTTCTTC.

This chain connects TRBV7-8 to TRBJ2-7; no firm D call. There are 14 residues in the CDR3. Trimming cost V 1 base and J 0 bases, with 7 bases left between them. CDR1 and CDR2 from the germline V gene are SGHVS and FQNEAQ. The CDR3 DNA sequence: TGTGCCAGCAGCTTAGTACTGCGCTCCTACGAGCAGTACTTC. It yields the protein CASSLVLRSYEQYF.

This chain connects TRBV2 to TRBJ2-5, with 9 positions matching TRBD1. After removal of 8 bases from V and 1 base from J, the junction contained 2 bases not matched to a gene. This CDR3 has 13 amino acids. Germline lookup yields CDR1 SNHLY and CDR2 FYNNEI. The CDR3 DNA is TGTGCCAGCTCGGACAGGGGCCAAGAGACCCAGTACTTC. It translates to CASSDRGQETQYF.

The V call is TRBV27, the J call TRBJ1-5; D is ambiguous. Germline V gives CDR1 MNHEY, CDR2 SMNVEV (reference sequence). The CDR3 loop spans 15 amino acids. V was pared by 5 bases and J by 2 bases, with 13 bases between. CDR3 amino acids: CASSAGGKGNQPQHF. The CDR3 DNA sequence: TGTGCCAGCAGTGCCGGAGGGAAGGGCAATCAGCCCCAGCATTTT.

The rearrangement uses TRBV7-2 and TRBJ2-2; D may be TRBD2 (6 bases). Germline assignment: CDR1 SGHTA and CDR2 FQGNSA. V was pared by 5 bases and J by 6 bases, with 16 bases between. The length of the CDR3 is 15 residues. This chain's CDR3 is CASSGFSGSAGELFF. The CDR3 region has the DNA TGTGCCAGCAGCGGTTTTAGCGGATCCGCCGGGGAGCTGTTTTTT.

The J gene is TRBJ1-1, the V gene TRBV19; 8 bases match TRBD1. J gave up 0 bases and V 5 bases, and 8 bases lay outside the gene matches. Looked up from germline, CDR1 is LNHDA and CDR2 is SQIVND (reference sequence). The CDR3 runs 16 residues. The CDR3 region is CASSPDRGYMNTEAFF. The CDR3 coding sequence is TGTGCCAGTAGTCCAGACAGGGGCTATATGAACACTGAAGCTTTCTTT.

The V call is TRBV27, the J call TRBJ1-2, with a weak D call TRBD1 (6 bases). The CDR3 totals 13 residues. Trimming removed 6 bases at V and 1 base at J, with 9 bases between. Per the germline V gene, CDR1 is MNHEY and CDR2 is SMNVEV (reference sequence). CDR3 sequence reads: CASRGDINYGYTF. In nucleotides, the CDR3 is TGTGCCAGCAGGGGGGACATTAACTATGGCTACACCTTC.